The 8 T cell receptor beta chains reported below all come from one sample, sequenced in a study of cytomegalovirus exposure and HLA in healthy donors. PCR involved 60 Vbeta and 13 Jbeta primers. Assay used: immunoSEQ multiplex PCR; TCRdb lists only in-frame clones, some missing. In all, the sample yields about 110,000 clones. The sequenced sample was PBMCs. These receptors were obtained from a man in his forties or fifties in good health and CMV-seronegative.

The chain employs TRBV4-3 and TRBJ2-2; 9 bases fit TRBD1. Looked up from germline, CDR1 is LGHNA and CDR2 is YSLEER. The CDR3 consists of 15 residues. V trimming: 7 bases; J trimming: 4 bases; junction bases outside the gene matches: 7. The CDR3 nucleotides are TGCGCCAGCACACCGGGACAGGGACCCACCGGGGAGCTGTTTTTT. Translation: CASTPGQGPTGELFF.

The CDR3 DNA reads TGTGCCACCAGCCGAGGAGGAATCGGAGTGGGCTACACCTTC. It translates to CATSRGGIGVGYTF. The rearrangement joins TRBV15 to TRBJ1-2; D not resolved. The CDR3 contains 14 residues. Germline CDR1 and CDR2: LNHNV and YYDKDF (reference sequence). V was shortened by 5 bases and J by 8 bases, with 18 bases between the two germline ends. The variable domain in full, with the rest retrieved from reference TRBV15 and TRBJ1-2, is DAMVIQNPRYQVTQFGKPVTLSCSQTLNHNVMYWYQQKSSQAPKLLFHYYDKDFNNEADTPDNFQSRRPNTSFCFLDIRSPGLGDTAMYLCATSRGGIGVGYTFGSGTRLTVV.

CDR3 in DNA: TGTGCCAGCAGCTTACAGGGTACCTACGAGCAGTACTTC. Its translation is CASSLQGTYEQYF. This sequence joins TRBV11-2 and TRBJ2-7; D might be TRBD1 (5 bases). The CDR3 is made up of 13 amino acids. Germline CDR1 SGHAT, CDR2 FQNNGV. V was trimmed by 2 bases and J by 2 bases, leaving 7 bases between them.

The V call is TRBV2, the J call TRBJ2-7, with 7 bases matching TRBD2. V lost 1 base to trimming and J lost 3 bases; unmatched junction nucleotides: 3. CDR1 SNHLY and CDR2 FYNNEI come from the germline V gene. The CDR3 sequence is 14 residues long. The DNA of the CDR3 is TGTGCCAGCAGTGAAGGGGCGGGGGTCTACGAGCAGTACTTC. Translating it yields CASSEGAGVYEQYF.

This chain links TRBV29-1 with TRBJ2-5; 9 bases line up with TRBD2. CDR1 and CDR2 (germline): SQVTM, ANQGSEA. V lost 4 bases and J lost 5; bases outside the gene matches: 5. There are 13 residues in the CDR3. CDR3 loop: CSVVAGGMETQYF. Here the CDR3 DNA reads TGCAGCGTTGTTGCGGGGGGGATGGAGACCCAGTACTTC.

CDR3 in amino acids: CASTGTGKSPLHF. The CDR3 DNA follows: TGTGCCAGCACCGGGACAGGGAAATCACCCCTCCACTTT. The rearrangement joins TRBV6-5 to TRBJ1-6, with 9 bases fitting TRBD1. The CDR3 covers 13 residues. CDR1 and CDR2 (germline): MNHEY, SVGAGI. V lost 7 bases to trimming and J lost 10 bases; unmatched junction nucleotides: 5.

This rearrangement joins TRBV9 to TRBJ2-7, with 8 bases that match TRBD1. V lost 0 bases to trimming and J lost 3 bases; unmatched junction nucleotides: 23. Germline assignment: CDR1 SGDLS and CDR2 YYNGEE. The CDR3 has 21 residues. Here the CDR3 reads CASSVGTLTRTGPNQDYEQYF. In DNA form, the CDR3 reads TGTGCCAGCAGCGTAGGAACTTTGACTCGGACAGGGCCCAACCAAGACTACGAGCAGTACTTC.

The chain joins TRBV9 to TRBJ1-4; 8 nucleotides match TRBD1. This CDR3 is 16 amino acids long. The V gene's germline CDR1 is SGDLS and CDR2 YYNGEE. J lost 2 bases, V lost 0 bases, and 3 bases had no gene match. CDR3 protein: CASSVAQGATNEKLFF. The DNA of the CDR3 is TGTGCCAGCAGCGTAGCCCAGGGGGCTACTAATGAAAAACTGTTTTTT. Filled out from reference TRBV9 and TRBJ1-4, the complete variable domain reads DSGVTQTPKHLITATGQRVTLRCSPRSGDLSVYWYQQSLDQGLQFLIQYYNGEERAKGNILERFSAQQFPDLHSELNLSSLELGDSALYFCASSVAQGATNEKLFFGSGTQLSVL.